This TCR beta chain was captured by sequencing in a study of blood T cells in healthy people across ages. The authors ran a second PCR of roughly 6 to 12 cycles using a sample-barcoded 5' primer and a J-beta primer mix. TCRdb analysed the 5' RACE reads with MiXCR anew, one entry per CDR3 protein. Seen here are some 760,000 distinct CDR3 sequences, more than 20% observed once, and the top ten hold 8% to 10%. Study conclusions and caveats: The unsorted PBMCs prevented any conclusive comparison of naive versus antigen-experienced cells.

On this clonotype itself: Its antigen is currently unknown.

Total RNA extracted from each sample amounted to at least 6 micrograms. This CDR3 has 15 amino acids. V was trimmed by 6 bases and J by 9 bases, leaving 21 bases between them. The germline V gene encodes CDR1 LGHNT and CDR2 FRNRAP. This sample was also put to use in a study of T cells of mothers and their children. From that second work: RNA extracted was entirely used for cDNA synthesis, 1.5 ug per 15 ul. The authors added sample barcodes and 2-4 random nucleotides using the M1S primer of the second PCR.

This sequence originates from a boy younger than 18 in good health. Input material: blood. This chain joins TRBV12-5 and TRBJ2-1, with TRBD2 as a possible D gene (5 bases). The CDR3 protein is CASGPVAREGGEQFF. CDR3 sequence (DNA): TGTGCTAGTGGCCCCGTGGCACGGGAAGGAGGTGAGCAGTTCTTC. Looking up the rest from reference TRBV12-5 and TRBJ2-1 gives the full variable domain: DARVTQTPRHKVTEMGQEVTMRCQPILGHNTVFWYRQTMMQGLELLAYFRNRAPLDDSGMPKDRFSAEMPDATLATLKIQPSEPRDSAVYFCASGPVAREGGEQFFGPGTRLTVL.